This T cell receptor (beta chain) came from a study of T cells in Graves' hyperthyroidism and ophthalmopathy. The CDR3 is made up of 14 amino acids. V shed 0 bases and J shed 5 bases, with 8 bases lying between them. Germline CDR1 SGHRS, CDR2 YFSETQ. Ophthalmopathy patients all had a Clinical Activity Score of at least 3, a NOSPECS grade of at least 4 and disease under 3 months old. Criteria for exclusion of patients were uncontrolled infection, other autoimmune disease, pregnancy or lactation. This clonotype was seen ten or more times. The TCR beta CDR3 regions underwent amplification using RNA transcripts as the source. First-round RT-PCR targeting the TCR CDR3 was performed with the HTBI primer set. TCRdb reanalysed the multiplex PCR reads using MiXCR and keeps one entry per CDR3 protein. This sample has fewer than 450,000 distinct CDR3 sequences, with around 15% found just once.

Specimen: blood. The chain employs TRBV5-1 and TRBJ2-2; maybe TRBD2 (5 bases). This receptor was identified in a middle-aged man with Graves' ophthalmopathy. CDR3 in amino acids: CASSLAGDTGELFF. The CDR3 nucleotides are TGCGCCAGCAGCTTGGCCGGGGATACCGGGGAGCTGTTTTTT.